What follows are 22 T cell receptor beta chains derived from one specimen sequenced in a study of T-cell reconstitution after alpha-beta-depleted transplantation in children. This sample's TCRbeta library carried unique molecular identifier barcodes. TCRdb called the PCR reads again in MiXCR, with one record for every CDR3 protein. This table has roughly 100,000 distinct CDR3 sequences, roughly 7.2% appearing once. The sample consisted of PBMCs, taken before TCRalphabeta/CD19-depleted stem cell transplant. These receptors were collected from a boy aged 2 to 9 with acute lymphoblastic leukemia, due to receive a stem cell transplant.

This clonotype was counted between two and nine times. This chain links TRBV13 with TRBJ2-1, with TRBD2 identical over 8 bases. The CDR3 spans 16 residues. Per germline, CDR1 PRHDT and CDR2 FYEKMQ (reference sequence). V shed 8 bases and J 3 bases; nucleotides not matched to a gene: 12. CDR3 nucleotides: TGTGCCAGCGTCATGGCGGCTAGCGGGTACTACAATGAGCAGTTCTTC. Encoded protein: CASVMAASGYYNEQFF. Full variable domain (remainder filled in from reference TRBV13 and TRBJ2-1): AAGVIQSPRHLIKEKRETATLKCYPIPRHDTVYWYQQGPGQDPQFLISFYEKMQSDKGSIPDRFSAQQFSDYHSELNMSSLELGDSALYFCASVMAASGYYNEQFFGPGTRLTVL.

This clonotype appeared many times. The chain couples TRBV10-3 to TRBJ2-1, with D perhaps being TRBD1 or TRBD2 (5 bases each). V was pared by 7 bases and J by 6 bases, with 7 bases between. Germline V gives CDR1 ENHRY, CDR2 SYGVKD. The CDR3 totals 11 residues. DNA of the CDR3: TGTGCCATCAAGAGGGGCAATGAGCAGTTCTTC. Protein: CAIKRGNEQFF.

This clonotype was observed a handful of times. This chain's CDR3 is CAISEGQDYGYTF. CDR3 in DNA: TGTGCCATCAGTGAAGGGCAGGACTATGGCTACACCTTC. The chain carries TRBV10-3 and TRBJ1-2; no firm D call. Germline assignment: CDR1 ENHRY and CDR2 SYGVKD. The CDR3 has 13 amino acids. V shed 3 bases and J shed 3 bases, with 8 bases lying between them.

In its sample, this clonotype was seen many times. The rearrangement uses TRBV27 and TRBJ2-7; 9 nucleotides agree with TRBD1. Germline CDR1 reads MNHEY; CDR2 reads SMNVEV (reference sequence). CDR3 length equals 16 residues. V lost 6 bases, J lost 4 bases, and 13 bases stayed unmatched. Here the CDR3 reads CASRPKPGQGLYEQYF. CDR3 sequence (DNA): TGTGCCAGCAGACCGAAACCGGGACAGGGTCTGTACGAGCAGTACTTC.

The sample holds a few counts of this clonotype. This CDR3 is CASSLRSKETQYF. As DNA, the CDR3 is TGTGCCAGCAGTTTGAGGTCTAAAGAGACCCAGTACTTC. The chain is built from TRBV12-3 or TRBV12-4 and TRBJ2-5, with unresolved D. Deletions cut 3 bases from V and 3 bases from J, with 8 bases between. The length of the CDR3 is 13 residues.

This clonotype was seen a few times. The chain couples TRBV7-8 to TRBJ1-4, with no clear D. This CDR3 spans 13 amino acids. The germline V gene encodes CDR1 SGHVS and CDR2 FQNEAQ. The V and J ends lost 1 base and 8 bases respectively, with 8 bases between them. CDR3 DNA sequence: TGTGCCAGCAGCTTAGAGATAGTAGAAAAACTGTTTTTT. It codes for CASSLEIVEKLFF. The entire variable domain, with the rest obtained from reference TRBV7-8 and TRBJ1-4, is as follows: GAGVSQSPRYKVAKRGQDVALRCDPISGHVSLFWYQQALGQGPEFLTYFQNEAQLDKSGLPSDRFFAERPEGSVSTLKIQRTQQEDSAVYLCASSLEIVEKLFFGSGTQLSVL.

Many counts were recorded for this clonotype. The V gene is TRBV7-8, the J gene TRBJ1-3; D is uncertain. CDR3 length: 14 residues. Looked up from germline, CDR1 is SGHVS and CDR2 is FQNEAQ. The V gene lost 6 bases and the J gene lost 4 bases, with 13 bases spanning the gap. The CDR3 here is CASRRQGPGNTIYF. The DNA of the CDR3 is TGTGCCAGCAGGAGACAAGGACCGGGAAACACCATATATTTT.

The V gene is TRBV12-3 or TRBV12-4, the J gene TRBJ2-5; no definite D call. CDR3 length equals 13 residues. Deletions cut 4 bases from V and 1 base from J, with 7 bases between. The CDR3 DNA is TGTGCCAGCAGTTCCGTAGCCCAAGAGACCCAGTACTTC. Its protein product is CASSSVAQETQYF.

Many counts were recorded for this clonotype. The chain is built from TRBV7-8 and TRBJ2-5, with D tentatively TRBD1 or TRBD2 (5 bases each). This CDR3 region has 15 residues. V was cut by 2 bases and J by 8 bases, with 18 bases left in between. Germline loops: CDR1 SGHVS, CDR2 FQNEAQ. CDR3 sequence (DNA): TGTGCCAGCAGCTTATCGGTCGGGACCCCTGCCACCCAGTACTTC. This codes for CASSLSVGTPATQYF.

At least ten counts were recorded for this clonotype. The chain carries TRBV2 and TRBJ1-1; a possible D gene is TRBD1 (5 bases). Germline assignment: CDR1 SNHLY and CDR2 FYNNEI. The V and J ends lost 8 bases and 4 bases respectively, with 20 bases between them. The CDR3 covers 15 residues. CDR3 amino acids: CASLKTGARGTEAFF. As DNA, the CDR3 is TGTGCCAGCCTAAAAACAGGAGCCCGGGGCACTGAAGCTTTCTTT. The entire variable domain, with the rest obtained from reference TRBV2 and TRBJ1-1, is as follows: EPEVTQTPSHQVTQMGQEVILRCVPISNHLYFYWYRQILGQKVEFLVSFYNNEISEKSEIFDDQFSVERPDGSNFTLKIRSTKLEDSAMYFCASLKTGARGTEAFFGQGTRLTVV.

This clonotype was seen at least ten times. This chain links TRBV9 with TRBJ2-3; D remains ambiguous. V lost 0 bases and J 7 bases, leaving 15 bases between the germline ends. The CDR3 covers 15 residues. Germline CDR1 and CDR2: SGDLS and YYNGEE. The CDR3 protein is CASSVEAVGLNTQYF. CDR3 nucleotides: TGTGCCAGCAGCGTAGAGGCAGTTGGGTTAAATACGCAGTATTTT.

This clonotype was observed at least ten times. The CDR3 loop is CASSVAPGSEAFF. DNA of the CDR3: TGTGCCAGCAGCGTAGCCCCGGGGTCCGAAGCTTTCTTT. V is TRBV9 and J is TRBJ1-1; D is ambiguous. V gave up 0 bases and J gave up 8 bases, with 11 bases separating them. The CDR3 covers 13 residues. Germline lookup yields CDR1 SGDLS and CDR2 YYNGEE.

The chain combines TRBV5-6 with TRBJ1-3, with 7 bases fitting TRBD1. Germline CDR1 and CDR2: SGHDT and YYEEEE. This CDR3 spans 16 amino acids. The junction had 4 bases not matched to a gene; V was cut back by 1 base and J by 0 bases. The CDR3, as DNA: TGTGCCAGCAGCTTGTTAACAGGGGACTCTGGAAACACCATATATTTT. This sequence encodes CASSLLTGDSGNTIYF.

This clonotype was detected a few times. The CDR3 here is CASSIGTAYPYEQYF. In nucleotides, the CDR3 is TGTGCCAGCAGTATCGGGACGGCATATCCCTACGAGCAGTACTTC. This sequence joins TRBV2 and TRBJ2-7; either TRBD1 or TRBD2 may fit D (5 bases each). The V end was cut by 5 bases, the J end by 2 bases, with 16 bases between. Germline CDR1 is SNHLY and CDR2 is FYNNEI. CDR3 size: 15 residues.

In this sample, this clonotype turned up once. The chain combines TRBV5-1 with TRBJ2-1, with a possible D match to TRBD2 (7 bases). V was cut by 0 bases and J by 8 bases, with 12 bases left in between. Germline values: CDR1 SGHRS, CDR2 YFSETQ. The CDR3 totals 14 residues. DNA for the CDR3: TGCGCCAGCAGCTTGGTGGCGGGGGCGGATGAGCAGTTCTTC. This sequence encodes CASSLVAGADEQFF.

The rearrangement uses TRBV9 and TRBJ2-7; maybe TRBD1 (6 bases). This CDR3 spans 15 amino acids. V gave up 0 bases and J gave up 5 bases, with 15 bases separating them. Germline assignment: CDR1 SGDLS and CDR2 YYNGEE. This CDR3 reads CASSVAWGRGHEQYF. The CDR3 DNA reads as TGTGCCAGCAGCGTAGCATGGGGCAGGGGTCACGAGCAGTACTTC.

This clonotype was seen at least ten times. The chain couples TRBV28 to TRBJ1-4, with 9 bases aligning to TRBD1. Per germline, CDR1 MDHEN and CDR2 SYDVKM. CDR3 length equals 16 residues. The V gene end was trimmed by 5 bases and the J gene end by 8 bases; junction bases not matched to a gene: 12. The CDR3, as DNA: TGTGCCAGCAGTGCCCCCCTACAGGGGGCGGGGGAAAAACTGTTTTTT. Encoded protein: CASSAPLQGAGEKLFF.

This clonotype occurred many times. V usage is TRBV12-3 or TRBV12-4 and J usage is TRBJ1-2; D is unclear. CDR3 size: 14 residues. Deletions cut 1 base from V and 7 bases from J, with 13 bases between. The CDR3 loop reads CASSLGVGIFGYTF. In DNA form, the CDR3 reads TGTGCCAGCAGTTTAGGGGTAGGCATTTTTGGCTACACCTTC.

The chain has TRBV3-1 and TRBJ2-7; D is unresolved. Trimming shortened V by 3 bases and J by 0 bases, and 3 bases separated the two germline ends. Germline V gene sequence: CDR1 LGHDT, CDR2 YNNKEL (reference sequence). The CDR3 is 12 amino acids. For the CDR3, the DNA is TGTGCCAGCAGCCAGAGCTCCTACGAGCAGTACTTC. Protein: CASSQSSYEQYF.

In its sample, this clonotype was seen a few times. The V gene is TRBV4-2, the J gene TRBJ2-3; 11 nucleotides match TRBD2. This CDR3 spans 16 amino acids. V lost 0 bases, J lost 8 bases, and 7 bases stayed unmatched. Germline V gene data show CDR1 as LGHNA and CDR2 as YNFKEQ. The CDR3 nucleotides read TGTGCCAGCAGCCAAGACGGGACTAGCGGTGACCCTACGCAGTATTTT. This gives the protein CASSQDGTSGDPTQYF.

J is TRBJ1-5 and V is TRBV19; 7 bases match TRBD1. The CDR3 totals 14 residues. CDR1 is LNHDA and CDR2 is SQIVND in the germline V gene (reference sequence). V trimming: 8 bases; J trimming: 4 bases; junction bases outside the gene matches: 8. The CDR3 nucleotides are TGTGCCAGTGCAAAGGGGGCAAAGAATCAGCCCCAGCATTTT. It codes for CASAKGAKNQPQHF.

The chain has TRBV9 and TRBJ1-1; D possibly corresponds to TRBD1 (6 bases). V lost 3 bases to trimming and J lost 3 bases, with 15 bases between them. Germline assignment: CDR1 SGDLS and CDR2 YYNGEE. There are 15 residues in the CDR3. CDR3 nucleotides: TGTGCCAGCAGCGCCCTGGAGGGGGGATACACTGAAGCTTTCTTT. The encoded protein is CASSALEGGYTEAFF.